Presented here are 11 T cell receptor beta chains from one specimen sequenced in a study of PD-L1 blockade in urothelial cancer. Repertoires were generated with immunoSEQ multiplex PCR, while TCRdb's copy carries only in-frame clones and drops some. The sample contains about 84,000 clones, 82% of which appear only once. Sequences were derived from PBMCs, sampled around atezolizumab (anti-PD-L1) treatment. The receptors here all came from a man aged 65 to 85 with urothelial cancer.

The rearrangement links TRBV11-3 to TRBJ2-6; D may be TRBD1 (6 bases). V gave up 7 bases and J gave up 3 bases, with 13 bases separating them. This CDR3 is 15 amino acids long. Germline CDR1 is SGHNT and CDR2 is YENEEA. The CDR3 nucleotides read TGTGCCAGCACCAGCAAGGGGGATGGGGCCAACGTCCTGACTTTC. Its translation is CASTSKGDGANVLTF.

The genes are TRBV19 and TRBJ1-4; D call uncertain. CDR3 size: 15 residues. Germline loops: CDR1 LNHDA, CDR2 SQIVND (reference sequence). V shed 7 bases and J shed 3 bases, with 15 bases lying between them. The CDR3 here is CASNWPGESNEKLFF. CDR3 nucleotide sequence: TGTGCCAGTAACTGGCCGGGAGAGTCTAATGAAAAACTGTTTTTT.

This CDR3 reads CASSPGLAGGIGTDTQYF. For the CDR3, the DNA is TGCGCCAGCAGCCCGGGACTAGCGGGAGGAATTGGCACAGATACGCAGTATTTT. V and J are TRBV5-1 and TRBJ2-3; TRBD2 aligns across 15 bases. The CDR3 covers 18 residues. V shed 4 bases and J 1 base; nucleotides not matched to a gene: 7. Germline CDR1 and CDR2: SGHRS and YFSETQ.

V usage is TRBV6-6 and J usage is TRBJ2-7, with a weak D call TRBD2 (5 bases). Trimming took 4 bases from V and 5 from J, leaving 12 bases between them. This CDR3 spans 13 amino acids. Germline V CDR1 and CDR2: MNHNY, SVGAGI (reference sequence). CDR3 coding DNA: TGTGCCAGCAGTTGGACTTCCACTAACGAGCAGTACTTC. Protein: CASSWTSTNEQYF.

CDR3 nucleotide sequence: TGTGCCAGCAGCTTGCAGCGGGGGGTGAACACCGGGGAGCTGTTTTTT. This gives the protein CASSLQRGVNTGELFF. V gene TRBV5-6 combines with J gene TRBJ2-2; TRBD2 agrees at 9 bases. Germline CDR1 is SGHDT and CDR2 is YYEEEE. This CDR3 has 16 amino acids. With 1 base clipped from V and 1 base from J, the junction kept 2 bases outside the gene matches.

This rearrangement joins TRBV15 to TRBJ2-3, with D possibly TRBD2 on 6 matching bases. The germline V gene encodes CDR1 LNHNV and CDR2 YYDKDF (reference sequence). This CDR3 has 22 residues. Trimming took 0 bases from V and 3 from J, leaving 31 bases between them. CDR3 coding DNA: TGTGCCACCAGCAGAGATCGAATACGGGGTCGGGGGTTATCGCGAGGGACAGATACGCAGTATTTT. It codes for CATSRDRIRGRGLSRGTDTQYF. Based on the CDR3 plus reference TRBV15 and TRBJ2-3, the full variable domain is DAMVIQNPRYQVTQFGKPVTLSCSQTLNHNVMYWYQQKSSQAPKLLFHYYDKDFNNEADTPDNFQSRRPNTSFCFLDIRSPGLGDTAMYLCATSRDRIRGRGLSRGTDTQYFGPGTRLTVL.

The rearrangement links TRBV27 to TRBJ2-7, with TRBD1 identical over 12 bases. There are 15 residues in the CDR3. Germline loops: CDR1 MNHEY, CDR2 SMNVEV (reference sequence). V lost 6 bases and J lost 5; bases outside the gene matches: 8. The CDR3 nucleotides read TGTGCCAGCAGCCCGGGACAGGGGGCGAAGAACGAGCAGTACTTC. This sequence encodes CASSPGQGAKNEQYF.

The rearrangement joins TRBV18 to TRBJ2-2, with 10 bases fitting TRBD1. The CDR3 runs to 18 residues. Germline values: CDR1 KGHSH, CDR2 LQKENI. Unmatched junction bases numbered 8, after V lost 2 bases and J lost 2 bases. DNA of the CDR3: TGTGCCAGCTCACCATGGGACAGGGGAGCCTCAAACACCGGGGAGCTGTTTTTT. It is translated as CASSPWDRGASNTGELFF.

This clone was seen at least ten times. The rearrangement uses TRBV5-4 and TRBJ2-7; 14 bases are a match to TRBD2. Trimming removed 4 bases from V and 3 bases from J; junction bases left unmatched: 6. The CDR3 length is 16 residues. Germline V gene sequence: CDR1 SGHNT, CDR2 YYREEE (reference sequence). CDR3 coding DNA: TGTGCCAGCAGCGTGATGACTAGCGGGAGGGGCTACGAGCAGTACTTC. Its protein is CASSVMTSGRGYEQYF.

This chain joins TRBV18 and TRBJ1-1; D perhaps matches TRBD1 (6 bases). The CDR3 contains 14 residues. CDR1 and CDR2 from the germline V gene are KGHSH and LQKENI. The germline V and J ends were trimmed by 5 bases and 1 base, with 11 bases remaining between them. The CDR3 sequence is CASSTGLGNTEAFF. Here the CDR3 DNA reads TGTGCCAGCTCAACAGGGTTGGGGAACACTGAAGCTTTCTTT.

The CDR3 nucleotides are TGTGCCAGCAGCGTAGACGGCGGCGGGGAGCTGTTTTTT. It is translated as CASSVDGGGELFF. The chain uses TRBV9 and TRBJ2-2; D gene ambiguous. Looked up from germline, CDR1 is SGDLS and CDR2 is YYNGEE. Trimming left V 0 bases short and J 7 bases short, with 7 bases between. This CDR3 is 13 amino acids long.